This T cell receptor beta chain appears in the sequencing data of a study of T cell repertoires in cytomegalovirus infection. Across the whole study: Evidence of both CMV infection and a matching HLA type came from public TCR beta signatures. Points from the study as a whole: CMV-specific TCR beta clonotypes restricted by HLA-C dominated the ex vivo response. Individuals carrying CMV plus the relevant HLA were identified by cumulative frequency of public TCR beta families.

Each CDR3 protein is one row after TCRdb ran MiXCR on the reads. The sample holds about 450,000 distinct CDR3 sequences, under 40% seen once. As for this clonotype: Its antigen is not identified.

The V end was cut by 6 bases, the J end by 3 bases, with 11 bases between. The CDR3 is 13 amino acids. This TCR was recovered from a human donor in good health (CMV status not recorded). Some clones in this sample may be carry-over from other donors' samples. The rearrangement uses TRBV12-3 or TRBV12-4 and TRBJ1-2; the D is unclear. Source material: PBMCs. The chain's CDR3 is CASSTPPDYGYTF. The CDR3 bases are TGTGCCAGCAGCACACCCCCAGACTATGGCTACACCTTC.